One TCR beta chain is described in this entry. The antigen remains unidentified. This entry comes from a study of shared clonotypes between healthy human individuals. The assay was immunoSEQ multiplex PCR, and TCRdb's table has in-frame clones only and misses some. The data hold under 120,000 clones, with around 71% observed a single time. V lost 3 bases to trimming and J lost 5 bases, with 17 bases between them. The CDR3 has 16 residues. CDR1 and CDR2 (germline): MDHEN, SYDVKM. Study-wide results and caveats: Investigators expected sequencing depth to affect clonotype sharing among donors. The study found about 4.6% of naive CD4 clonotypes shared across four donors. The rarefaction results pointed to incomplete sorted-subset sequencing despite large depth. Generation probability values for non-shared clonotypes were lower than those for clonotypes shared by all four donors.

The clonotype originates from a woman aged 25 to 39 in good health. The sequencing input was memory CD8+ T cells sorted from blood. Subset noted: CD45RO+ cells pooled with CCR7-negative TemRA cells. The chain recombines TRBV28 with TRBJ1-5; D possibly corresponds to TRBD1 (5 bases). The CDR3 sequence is CASSLGGASSYQPQHF. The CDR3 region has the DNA TGTGCCAGCAGTTTGGGTGGGGCCTCATCCTATCAGCCCCAGCATTTT.